This T cell receptor (beta chain) was recorded in a study of blood T cell repertoires in COVID-19. Study summary: Sources were T cells, B-cell-depleted T cells, or PBMCs; the material itself was cDNA or gDNA.

The CDR3 contains 11 residues. The V gene lost 4 bases and the J gene lost 8 bases, with 8 bases spanning the gap. CDR1 is SGHRS, CDR2 YFSETQ, per germline. Only in-frame clones appear in the TCRdb table, and some are missing; sequencing was by immunoSEQ multiplex PCR. The data show under 150,000 clones, 60% to 85% seen once. The rearrangement uses TRBV5-1 and TRBJ2-3; tentatively, D is TRBD2 (7 bases). The specimen was peripheral blood. The sequence was obtained from a man aged 45-65 years with active or convalescent COVID-19. This CDR3 is CASSGGATQYF. The CDR3, as DNA: TGCGCCAGCAGCGGGGGGGCTACGCAGTATTTT.